This T cell receptor beta chain was retrieved from a study of HIV-infected patients and healthy controls. The CDR3 totals 14 residues. The V end lost 4 bases, the J end lost 3 bases, and 11 bases lay between the germline ends. Per the germline V gene, CDR1 is SGHNT and CDR2 is YYREEE (reference sequence). This clonotype has only a few counts. The antigen remains undetermined. The study's findings and limits: HIV-infected repertoires had significantly higher mean Gini indices than controls, possibly reflecting oligoclonality.

cDNA was made from 400 to 500 ng RNA using alpha and beta constant primers. Using multiplexing indices, alpha and beta chain libraries were generated apart by chain-specific third strand synthesis. Via MiXCR, TCRdb re-called the 5' RACE reads, giving one row per CDR3 protein. The sample consists of roughly 9,700 distinct CDR3 sequences, under 8.5% of them appearing once. No cell fractionation was done, so the repertoire covers all unsorted peripheral blood T cells. This sequence was found in an adult in good health. The rearrangement uses TRBV5-4 and TRBJ1-3, with D possibly TRBD1 on 5 matching bases. The sequencing input was blood. The chain's CDR3 is CASSQDILGNTIYF. The CDR3 nucleotides are TGTGCCAGCAGCCAGGACATCCTTGGAAACACCATATATTTT.